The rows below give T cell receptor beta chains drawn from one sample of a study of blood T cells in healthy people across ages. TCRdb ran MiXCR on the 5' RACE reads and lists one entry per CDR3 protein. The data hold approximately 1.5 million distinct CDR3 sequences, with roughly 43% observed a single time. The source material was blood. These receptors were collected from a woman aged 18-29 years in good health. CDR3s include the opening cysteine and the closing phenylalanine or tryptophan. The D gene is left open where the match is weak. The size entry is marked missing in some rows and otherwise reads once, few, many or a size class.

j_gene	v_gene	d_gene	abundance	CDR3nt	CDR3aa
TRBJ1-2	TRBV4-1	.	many	TGCGCCAGCAGCCCGGAAGGGGACTATGGCTACACCTTC	CASSPEGDYGYTF
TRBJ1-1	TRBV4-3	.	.	TGCGCCAGCAGCCAAGCGGGCCACACTGAAGCTTTCTTT	CASSQAGHTEAFF
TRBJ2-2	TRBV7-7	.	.	TGTGCTAGCAGCTTTGTTCCGGGGGTCGAGAACACCGGGGAGCTGTTTTTT	CASSFVPGVENTGELFF
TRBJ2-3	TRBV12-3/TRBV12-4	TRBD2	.	TGTGCCAGCAGAGACGGACTAGCGGGTACGCAGTATTTT	CASRDGLAGTQYF
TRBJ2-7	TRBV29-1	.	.	TGCAGCGTTGACGGGGAATTGGGCTACGAGCAGTACTTC	CSVDGELGYEQYF
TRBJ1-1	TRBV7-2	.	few	TGTGCCAGCAGCTTAGAATCGGCCACTGAAGCTTTCTTT	CASSLESATEAFF
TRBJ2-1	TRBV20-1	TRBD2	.	TGCAGTGCTAGAGTAAGGATAGCGGGCAATGAGCAGTTCTTC	CSARVRIAGNEQFF
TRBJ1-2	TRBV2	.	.	TGTGCCAGCAGCTTACGACTAGAGGGGTACTATGGCTACACCTTC	CASSLRLEGYYGYTF
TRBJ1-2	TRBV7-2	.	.	TGTGCCAGCAGCTTAGATCTTACGGCAGGGTCGTATGGCTACACCTTC	CASSLDLTAGSYGYTF
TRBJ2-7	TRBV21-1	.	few	TGTGCCAGCAACATTCCCGACAGGGCTTCCTACGAGCAGTACTTC	CASNIPDRASYEQYF
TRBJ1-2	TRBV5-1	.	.	TGCGCCAGCAGCACAGGTGTCGGGGGCTATGGCTACACCTTC	CASSTGVGGYGYTF
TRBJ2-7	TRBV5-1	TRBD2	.	TGCGCCAGCAGGCCCAGCGGGAGTCTTTCCTACAATGAGCAGTACTTC	CASRPSGSLSYNEQYF
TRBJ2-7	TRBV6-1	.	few	TGTGCCAGCAGTGAACGGGGACTTATCTACGAGCAGTACTTC	CASSERGLIYEQYF
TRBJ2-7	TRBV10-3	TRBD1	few	TGTGCCATCAGTTACGGACAGGGCTCCTACGAGCAGTACTTC	CAISYGQGSYEQYF
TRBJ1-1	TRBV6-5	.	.	TGTGCCAGCAGGGAATCAGTCATGAACACTGAAGCTTTCTTT	CASRESVMNTEAFF
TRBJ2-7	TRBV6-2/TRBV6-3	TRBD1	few	TGTGCCAGCAGTTATTCCGGGACAGGAAGAGAGCAGTACTTC	CASSYSGTGREQYF
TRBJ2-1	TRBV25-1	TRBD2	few	TGTGCCAGCACATCTAGCGGGGGGACGGATGAGCAGTTCTTC	CASTSSGGTDEQFF
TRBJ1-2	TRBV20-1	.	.	TGCAGTGCTAGAGATCCCGGCAGGGGCTATGGCTACACCTTC	CSARDPGRGYGYTF
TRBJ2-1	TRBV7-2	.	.	TGTGCCAGCAGCTTAGCCAAGTTAGTCCCTACCCCCTACAATGAGCAGTTCTTC	CASSLAKLVPTPYNEQFF
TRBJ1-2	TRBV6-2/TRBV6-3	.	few	TGTGCCAGCAGTTACGGGTACGATGGCTACACCTTC	CASSYGYDGYTF
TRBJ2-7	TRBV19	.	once	TGTGCCAGTAGTAGTTTTGCGGGTAGTGCCTACGAGCAGTACTTC	CASSSFAGSAYEQYF
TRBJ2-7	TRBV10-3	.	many	TGTGCCATCAGTGAGCCTCCCTACGAGCAGTACTTC	CAISEPPYEQYF
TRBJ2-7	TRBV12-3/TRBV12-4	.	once	TGTGCCGGCAGTCTCCGGACCTACGAGCAGTACTTC	CAGSLRTYEQYF
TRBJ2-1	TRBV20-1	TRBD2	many	TGCAGTGCTAGAGAACTAGCGGGAGTAGGAGAGCAGTTCTTC	CSARELAGVGEQFF
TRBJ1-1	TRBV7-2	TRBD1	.	TGTGCCAGCAGCCCAGCCAGGGACAGCATGAACACTGAAGCTTTCTTT	CASSPARDSMNTEAFF
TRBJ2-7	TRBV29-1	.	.	TGCGGCGTCGCACCGGACAGAAACTACGAGCAGTACTTC	CGVAPDRNYEQYF
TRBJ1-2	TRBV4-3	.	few	TGCGCCAGCAGCGAGGCCGGGGAAGGTTATGGCTACACCTTC	CASSEAGEGYGYTF
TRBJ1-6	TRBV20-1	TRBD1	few	TGCAGTGCTAAAGCAACAGGGGGGCAGAATTCACCCCTCCACTTT	CSAKATGGQNSPLHF
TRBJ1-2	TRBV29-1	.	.	TGCAGCGTTGAAGGGGATACCTATGGCTACACCTTC	CSVEGDTYGYTF
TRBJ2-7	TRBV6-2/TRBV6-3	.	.	TGTGCCAGCACCGACGGCGGGCCGGAGCAGTACTTC	CASTDGGPEQYF
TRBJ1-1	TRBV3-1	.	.	TGTGCCAGCAGCCAATTTGCCTCGGGAGCTTTCTTT	CASSQFASGAFF
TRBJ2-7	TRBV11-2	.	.	TGTGCCAGCAGTTTTAACCATCTAGCACCCTCCTACGAGCAGTACTTC	CASSFNHLAPSYEQYF
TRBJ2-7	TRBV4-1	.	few	TGCGCCAGCAGCCAAGATCACGGCTACGAGCAGTACTTC	CASSQDHGYEQYF
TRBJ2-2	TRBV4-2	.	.	TGTGCCAGCAGCCAAATTTCGTCCGGGGAGCTGTTTTTT	CASSQISSGELFF
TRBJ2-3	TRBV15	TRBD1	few	TGTGCCACCAGCGCGCGACAGGGGGGTAGCACAGATACGCAGTATTTT	CATSARQGGSTDTQYF
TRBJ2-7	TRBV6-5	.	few	TGTGCCAGCAGTTACTCCTACCTAGCGAACTACGAGCAGTACTTC	CASSYSYLANYEQYF
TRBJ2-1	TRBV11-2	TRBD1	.	TGTGCCAGCAGCCAACCGGGACAGAGAGAGCAGTTCTTC	CASSQPGQREQFF
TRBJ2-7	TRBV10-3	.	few	TGTGCCATCGGAGGGGCGGAACTCCCGTCCTACGAGCAGTACTTC	CAIGGAELPSYEQYF
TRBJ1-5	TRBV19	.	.	TGTGCCAGTAGTATAGGACAGTTCAATCAGCCCCAGCATTTT	CASSIGQFNQPQHF
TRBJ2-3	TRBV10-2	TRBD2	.	TGCGCCAGCAGTGACCCAGCGGGAGGGCCCATAGATACGCAGTATTTT	CASSDPAGGPIDTQYF
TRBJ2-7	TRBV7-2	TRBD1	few	TGTGCCAGCAGCTTCCGGACAGGGTTTAACTCCTACGAGCAGTACTTC	CASSFRTGFNSYEQYF
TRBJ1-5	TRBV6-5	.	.	TGTGCCAGCAGTTACAGGGCGGACCATCAGCCCCAGCATTTT	CASSYRADHQPQHF
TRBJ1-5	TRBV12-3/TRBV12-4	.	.	TGTGCCAGCAACGCTATGGGGGGGAGAGGGCAGCCCCAGCATTTT	CASNAMGGRGQPQHF
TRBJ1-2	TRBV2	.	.	TGTGCCAGCAGTGACGCCAGGCTTGGCTACACCTTC	CASSDARLGYTF
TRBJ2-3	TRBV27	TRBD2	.	TGTGCCAGCAGTTGGGGGACTAGCGGGCGCCAAAAACTCACAGATACGCAGTATTTT	CASSWGTSGRQKLTDTQYF
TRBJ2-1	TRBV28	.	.	TGTGCCAGCAGTTCCCTCAGGGCTGCCCTTTCCTACAATGAGCGGTTCTTC	CASSSLRAALSYNERFF
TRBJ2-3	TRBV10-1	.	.	TGCGCCAGCAGTGACCGGGAATCGGGCACGCAGTATTTT	CASSDRESGTQYF
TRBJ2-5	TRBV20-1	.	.	TGCAGTGCAAGAACCGGGACGGCTAGTCAAGAGACCCAGTACTTC	CSARTGTASQETQYF
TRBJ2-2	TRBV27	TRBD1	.	TGTGCCAGCAGTTTACCCTCGACAGGGGTCGGGGAGCTGTTTTTT	CASSLPSTGVGELFF
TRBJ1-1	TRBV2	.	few	TGTGCCAGCACCACCTCGGGACTGACTGAAGCTTTCTTT	CASTTSGLTEAFF
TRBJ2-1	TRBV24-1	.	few	TGTGCCACCAGTGATTCCGGCCGCTCCTACAATGAGCAGTTCTTC	CATSDSGRSYNEQFF
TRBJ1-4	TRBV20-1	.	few	TGCAGTGCTTCCAGAGGAACTAATGAAAAACTGTTTTTT	CSASRGTNEKLFF
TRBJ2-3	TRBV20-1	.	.	TGCAGTGCTCTCCTTACGTTTACAGATACGCAGTATTTT	CSALLTFTDTQYF
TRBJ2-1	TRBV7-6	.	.	TGTGCCAGCAGCTTGGGGACTCCCCCCTACAATGAGCAGTTCTTC	CASSLGTPPYNEQFF
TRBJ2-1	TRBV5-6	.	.	TGTGCCAGCAGCTTGGAGTACTTCCACAATGAGCAGTTCTTC	CASSLEYFHNEQFF
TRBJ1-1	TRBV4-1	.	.	TGCGCCAGCAGCCAAGATCCGGAAACTGAAGCTTTCTTT	CASSQDPETEAFF
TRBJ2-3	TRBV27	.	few	TGTGCCAGCACGCTCGCAGGTACCGCATCAGATACGCAGTATTTT	CASTLAGTASDTQYF
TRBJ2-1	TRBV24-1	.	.	TGTGCCACCAGTGATCCTGGTGGACCTAAGAGTAATGAGCAGTTCTTC	CATSDPGGPKSNEQFF